The 31 T cell receptor beta chains in this list originate from one sample, sequenced in a study of cytomegalovirus exposure and HLA in healthy donors. Primers included in the PCR were 60 Vbeta and 13 Jbeta primers. The protocol was immunoSEQ multiplex PCR, while the TCRdb copy is restricted to in-frame clones and leaves out a portion. The sample's table shows some 40,000 clones. Sequenced: PBMCs. These receptor sequences come from a human donor in good health.

The chain joins TRBV5-1 to TRBJ2-3; TRBD1 matches 10 bases. The germline CDR1 and CDR2 sequences are SGHRS and YFSETQ. The CDR3 has 16 residues. Trimming at V came to 4 bases and at J to 1 base, leaving 6 bases not matched to a gene. CDR3 amino acids: CASSLGGTGGTDTQYF. The DNA of the CDR3 is TGCGCCAGCAGCCTTGGGGGGACAGGGGGCACAGATACGCAGTATTTT. Variable domain in full (rest from reference TRBV5-1 and TRBJ2-3): KAGVTQTPRYLIKTRGQQVTLSCSPISGHRSVSWYQQTPGQGLQFLFEYFSETQRNKGNFPGRFSGRQFSNSRSEMNVSTLELGDSALYLCASSLGGTGGTDTQYFGPGTRLTVL.

The chain links TRBV29-1 to TRBJ2-7; 9 bases fit TRBD1. Germline CDR1 reads SQVTM; CDR2 reads ANQGSEA. V shed 4 bases, J shed 1 base, and the junction held 5 bases outside the gene matches. The CDR3 runs to 14 residues. The CDR3 here is CSVARTGVSYEQYF. The DNA for the CDR3 is TGCAGCGTTGCGAGGACAGGGGTTTCCTACGAGCAGTACTTC.

This CDR3 reads CASSSSYSLQETQYF. The DNA for the CDR3 is TGTGCCAGCAGCTCGTCCTACAGCCTCCAAGAGACCCAGTACTTC. The J gene is TRBJ2-5, the V gene TRBV7-9; D gene uncertain. Germline V gene data show CDR1 as SEHNR and CDR2 as FQNEAQ (reference sequence). The ends were cut back, 4 bases at V and 1 base at J, with 13 bases in the middle. The CDR3 is 15 residues long.

The rearrangement uses TRBV6-5 and TRBJ1-2; possibly TRBD1 for D (6 bases). The CDR3 is made up of 12 amino acids. V was pared by 6 bases and J by 5 bases, with 10 bases between. From germline, CDR1 is MNHEY and CDR2 SVGAGI. The CDR3 DNA sequence: TGTGCCAGCAGACCAAGGGGGTATGGCTACACCTTC. Translating it yields CASRPRGYGYTF.

CDR3 nucleotide sequence: TGCGCCAGCAGCCAAAGCCTGCTGTCCTACGAGCAGTACTTC. Amino acids: CASSQSLLSYEQYF. The genes are TRBV4-1 and TRBJ2-7; no firm D call. The V end was cut by 2 bases, the J end by 1 base, with 9 bases between. The CDR3 has 14 amino acids. In germline, CDR1 is MGHRA, CDR2 YSYEKL.

The chain uses TRBV5-4 and TRBJ2-3; TRBD2 agrees at 8 bases. Germline loops: CDR1 SGHNT, CDR2 YYREEE (reference sequence). The CDR3 totals 16 residues. V lost 3 bases and J lost 1; bases outside the gene matches: 7. CDR3 amino acids: CASSSKSGGGTDTQYF. CDR3 DNA sequence: TGTGCCAGCAGCTCCAAAAGCGGGGGAGGCACAGATACGCAGTATTTT. Combining the CDR3 with reference TRBV5-4 and TRBJ2-3 gives the whole variable domain ETGVTQSPTHLIKTRGQQVTLRCSSQSGHNTVSWYQQALGQGPQFIFQYYREEENGRGNFPPRFSGLQFPNYSSELNVNALELDDSALYLCASSSKSGGGTDTQYFGPGTRLTVL.

V is TRBV6-4 and J is TRBJ1-2; no clear D. V shed 3 bases and J shed 5 bases, with 4 bases lying between them. Germline CDR1 and CDR2: MRHNA and SNTAGT. CDR3 length: 11 amino acids. The CDR3 reads CASSDYYGYTF. The CDR3, as DNA: TGTGCCAGCAGTGATTATTATGGCTACACCTTC.

The chain is built from TRBV28 and TRBJ1-2; TRBD1 agrees at 10 bases. The CDR3 is 14 residues long. V was clipped by 10 bases and J by 5 bases; unmatched bases: 10. Germline CDR1 is MDHEN and CDR2 is SYDVKM. DNA of the CDR3: TGTGCCACTGAATTCCGGGACAGGGGTTATGGCTACACCTTC. It encodes CATEFRDRGYGYTF.

This chain connects TRBV6-1 to TRBJ2-7; a possible D gene is TRBD2 (5 bases). Trimming took off 6 bases at V and 4 bases at J, with 16 bases between the two ends. CDR1 and CDR2 (germline): MNHNS, SASEGT. The CDR3 is made up of 14 amino acids. CDR3 nucleotides: TGTGCCAGCAGCCGGGAAAGGGATCAATACGAGCAGTACTTC. Translating it yields CASSRERDQYEQYF.

This rearrangement joins TRBV5-1 to TRBJ2-7, with a tentative D call TRBD1 (6 bases). This CDR3 region has 14 residues. V was shortened by 3 bases and J by 2 bases, with 12 bases between the two germline ends. The V gene's germline CDR1 is SGHRS and CDR2 YFSETQ. The CDR3 bases are TGCGCCAGCAGCTACCGGGACACCCCCTACGAGCAGTACTTC. Translated: CASSYRDTPYEQYF.

V usage is TRBV11-2 and J usage is TRBJ2-7; 10 bases are a match to TRBD1. V was pared by 5 bases and J by 2 bases, with 9 bases of the junction left unmatched. Germline V CDR1 and CDR2: SGHAT, FQNNGV. The CDR3 covers 16 residues. The CDR3 loop is CASSLLPTGGAYEQYF. In DNA form, the CDR3 reads TGTGCCAGCAGCCTTCTCCCGACAGGGGGCGCCTACGAGCAGTACTTC.

The rearrangement joins TRBV10-1 to TRBJ2-2; no firm D call. The CDR3 spans 15 residues. Trimming removed 2 bases at V and 4 bases at J, with 11 bases between. Per germline, CDR1 WNHNN and CDR2 SYGVQD (reference sequence). CDR3 nucleotide sequence: TGCGCCAGCAGTGAGAAGCTGACGGGCACCGGGGAGCTGTTTTTT. Encoded protein: CASSEKLTGTGELFF.

The V call is TRBV25-1, the J call TRBJ2-1, with TRBD2 identical over 11 bases. Germline V gene data show CDR1 as MGHDK and CDR2 as SYGVNS. The CDR3 is 16 residues long. Unmatched junction bases numbered 8, after V lost 1 base and J lost 9 bases. The CDR3 DNA is TGTGCCAGCAGTGAATTTATAGCGGGGGGGCTGGGTGAGCAGTTCTTC. Translating gives CASSEFIAGGLGEQFF.

The V gene is TRBV27, the J gene TRBJ2-3, with D maybe TRBD2 (7 bases). V lost 6 bases and J 12 bases, leaving 22 bases between the germline ends. Germline CDR1 and CDR2: MNHEY and SMNVEV (reference sequence). The CDR3 is 14 residues long. The CDR3 nucleotides are TGTGCCAGCAGCCCAAGATTTAGGGGGGGCCGCCAGTATTTT. This encodes CASSPRFRGGRQYF.

The CDR3 coding sequence is TGTGCCAGCAGCCAAAGGACAGGGGAGCAGTACTTC. Its protein is CASSQRTGEQYF. This chain connects TRBV7-3 to TRBJ2-7; 8 bases map to TRBD1. V lost 5 bases to trimming and J lost 7 bases; unmatched junction nucleotides: 4. CDR1 SGHTA and CDR2 FQGTGA come from the germline V gene. The CDR3 loop spans 12 amino acids.

The chain is built from TRBV9 and TRBJ2-3; maybe TRBD1 (5 bases). The CDR3 consists of 15 residues. V was trimmed by 0 bases and J by 1 base, leaving 9 bases between them. Germline V gene lookup returns CDR1 SGDLS and CDR2 YYNGEE. The CDR3 is CASSVAPRGTDTQYF. The CDR3 region has the DNA TGTGCCAGCAGCGTAGCTCCCAGGGGCACAGATACGCAGTATTTT.

The V gene is TRBV6-5, the J gene TRBJ1-2, with TRBD1 matching 7 bases. Trimming removed 4 bases from V and 7 bases from J; junction bases left unmatched: 15. CDR3 length equals 16 residues. Germline V gene lookup returns CDR1 MNHEY and CDR2 SVGAGI. The CDR3 here is CASSLRDSLFLIGYTF. The CDR3 nucleotides are TGTGCCAGCAGTTTGAGGGACAGTTTATTCTTAATTGGCTACACCTTC.

CDR3 coding DNA: TGTGCCTGGAGTGTGGGGACAGGGACTCAGCCCCAGCATTTT. Translation: CAWSVGTGTQPQHF. J is TRBJ1-5 and V is TRBV30, with 9 bases matching TRBD1. Unmatched junction bases numbered 3, after V lost 0 bases and J lost 6 bases. CDR1 and CDR2 (germline): GTSNPN, SVGIG (reference sequence). The CDR3 loop spans 14 amino acids.

The chain is built from TRBV5-6 and TRBJ2-7; D is uncertain. Trimming removed 3 bases from V and 3 bases from J, with 16 bases in between. The germline V gene encodes CDR1 SGHDT and CDR2 YYEEEE. The CDR3 runs 15 residues. CDR3 in DNA: TGTGCCAGCAGCTATTTTGGCCCCGGAGACTACGAGCAGTACTTC. This sequence encodes CASSYFGPGDYEQYF.

The chain employs TRBV19 and TRBJ2-3; TRBD1 matches at 9 bases. The germline gives CDR1 LNHDA, CDR2 SQIVND (reference sequence). J gave up 0 bases and V 7 bases, and 2 bases lay outside the gene matches. This CDR3 has 14 amino acids. The CDR3 sequence is CASTDRGSTDTQYF. For the CDR3, the DNA is TGTGCCAGTACGGACAGGGGAAGCACAGATACGCAGTATTTT.

The V and J genes are TRBV28 and TRBJ2-7; 8 nucleotides line up with TRBD1. In germline, CDR1 is MDHEN, CDR2 SYDVKM. V gave up 8 bases and J gave up 5 bases; unmatched junction bases: 8. The length of the CDR3 is 13 residues. The CDR3 reads CASGRQGNHEQYF. DNA of the CDR3: TGTGCCAGCGGGAGACAGGGGAACCACGAGCAGTACTTC.

The V gene is TRBV14, the J gene TRBJ2-5; TRBD2 matches 7 bases. CDR1 is SGHDN and CDR2 is FVKESK in the germline V gene. This CDR3 comprises 15 residues. The trim removed 4 bases at V and 5 bases at J, leaving 10 bases unmatched. CDR3 loop: CASSLLGGSPETQYF. The DNA for the CDR3 is TGTGCCAGCAGCCTCCTGGGGGGGTCCCCTGAGACCCAGTACTTC.

The chain carries TRBV28 and TRBJ2-1; perhaps TRBD1 as D (5 bases). V was shortened by 2 bases and J by 9 bases, with 17 bases between the two germline ends. The length of the CDR3 is 15 residues. In germline, CDR1 is MDHEN, CDR2 SYDVKM. The CDR3, as DNA: TGTGCCAGCAGTTTAAGCCGCGCAGGGTCGATTGAGCAGTTCTTC. Translated, it gives CASSLSRAGSIEQFF. The variable domain in full, with the rest retrieved from reference TRBV28 and TRBJ2-1, is DVKVTQSSRYLVKRTGEKVFLECVQDMDHENMFWYRQDPGLGLRLIYFSYDVKMKEKGDIPEGYSVSREKKERFSLILESASTNQTSMYLCASSLSRAGSIEQFFGPGTRLTVL.

The chain carries TRBV29-1 and TRBJ1-1; 8 nucleotides agree with TRBD1. From germline, CDR1 is SQVTM and CDR2 ANQGSEA. The CDR3 covers 13 residues. V was pared by 7 bases and J by 0 bases, with 4 bases of the junction left unmatched. In nucleotides, the CDR3 is TGCAGCGGACGACAGGGGATGAACACTGAAGCTTTCTTT. It translates to CSGRQGMNTEAFF.

This chain connects TRBV5-1 to TRBJ2-1; D call uncertain. CDR3 size: 14 residues. Germline CDR1 is SGHRS and CDR2 is YFSETQ. The V and J ends lost 4 bases and 5 bases respectively, with 13 bases between them. CDR3 region: CASSEADEDNEQFF. DNA for the CDR3: TGCGCCAGCAGCGAGGCCGACGAAGACAATGAGCAGTTCTTC.

The chain uses TRBV7-8 and TRBJ1-5, with D possibly TRBD1 on 5 matching bases. CDR3 length equals 14 residues. Germline loops: CDR1 SGHVS, CDR2 FQNEAQ. The V and J ends lost 1 base and 3 bases respectively, with 7 bases between them. This CDR3 reads CASSLGQFNQPQHF. The CDR3 DNA sequence: TGTGCCAGCAGCTTAGGACAGTTCAATCAGCCCCAGCATTTT.

J is TRBJ2-5 and V is TRBV5-4; 10 nucleotides agree with TRBD1. The germline CDR1 and CDR2 sequences are SGHNT and YYREEE (reference sequence). V trimming: 4 bases; J trimming: 5 bases; junction bases outside the gene matches: 8. This CDR3 spans 15 amino acids. The CDR3 region has the DNA TGTGCCAGCAGCCCTAGGGACAGGGGTATGGAGACCCAGTACTTC. It yields the protein CASSPRDRGMETQYF.

This CDR3 reads CASSPWDIANYGYTF. CDR3 DNA sequence: TGTGCCAGTAGTCCATGGGACATAGCTAACTATGGCTACACCTTC. The gene calls are TRBV19 and TRBJ1-2; possible D gene TRBD1, 6 bases. Germline CDR1 LNHDA, CDR2 SQIVND (reference sequence). This CDR3 contains 15 residues. Trimming shortened V by 5 bases and J by 0 bases, and 13 bases separated the two germline ends.

The chain couples TRBV5-6 to TRBJ1-1; D gene unclear. V was trimmed by 2 bases and J by 5 bases, leaving 7 bases between them. The CDR3 is 12 residues long. Germline lookup yields CDR1 SGHDT and CDR2 YYEEEE. The chain's CDR3 is CASSFAGTEAFF. CDR3 coding DNA: TGTGCCAGCAGCTTCGCGGGGACTGAAGCTTTCTTT.

The chain is built from TRBV5-1 and TRBJ2-7, with 7 bases matching TRBD1. The CDR3 sequence is 15 residues long. The trim removed 0 bases at V and 4 bases at J, leaving 7 bases unmatched. Germline CDR1 and CDR2: SGHRS and YFSETQ. The CDR3 DNA sequence: TGCGCCAGCAGCTTGGAGCCGGGACAGCAGTACGAGCAGTACTTC. This sequence encodes CASSLEPGQQYEQYF.

This chain links TRBV4-1 with TRBJ2-5, with TRBD1 matching 8 bases. V shed 4 bases and J 5 bases; nucleotides not matched to a gene: 9. The CDR3 has 15 amino acids. CDR1 MGHRA and CDR2 YSYEKL come from the germline V gene. CDR3 DNA: TGCGCCAGCAGCCCAGACAGGGGCGCGGTGGAGACCCAGTACTTC. Its protein product is CASSPDRGAVETQYF.